These 17 T cell receptor beta chains came from one sample sequenced in a study of CD8 T cells in ankylosing spondylitis. TCRdb recomputed calls from the 5' RACE reads with MiXCR, one row per CDR3 protein. In the table there are fewer than 35,000 distinct CDR3 sequences, less than 40% of which are singletons. The sequenced sample consisted of synovial fluid, either unsorted or a sorted T cell fraction (not recorded which). All receptors derive from a male donor with ankylosing spondylitis.

This chain joins TRBV4-2 and TRBJ2-2; TRBD2 agrees at 10 bases. The junction had 0 bases not matched to a gene; V was cut back by 2 bases and J by 3 bases. The CDR3 contains 15 residues. Germline lookup yields CDR1 LGHNA and CDR2 YNFKEQ. For the CDR3, the DNA is TGTGCCAGCAGCCAACTAGCGGGGGACACCGGGGAGCTGTTTTTT. Its translation: CASSQLAGDTGELFF.

This clonotype was recorded many times. The V gene is TRBV5-5, the J gene TRBJ2-7; 8 nucleotides match TRBD2. The CDR3 extends over 13 amino acids. V lost 3 bases to trimming and J lost 6 bases; unmatched junction nucleotides: 5. The germline gives CDR1 SGHKS, CDR2 YYEKEE (reference sequence). The CDR3 loop reads CASSWGLEGEQYV. CDR3 coding DNA: TGTGCCAGCAGCTGGGGACTAGAGGGCGAGCAGTACGTC.

The rearrangement joins TRBV27 to TRBJ2-2; tentatively, D is TRBD2 (6 bases). Germline V gives CDR1 MNHEY, CDR2 SMNVEV (reference sequence). This CDR3 is built from 15 residues. Trimming pared 5 bases from V and 4 bases from J, leaving 14 bases between. DNA of the CDR3: TGTGCCAGCAGTCCCCGGACTACCCTCACCGGGGAGCTGTTTTTT. Its protein product is CASSPRTTLTGELFF.

This clonotype was seen at least ten times. The gene calls are TRBV12-3 or TRBV12-4 and TRBJ1-2, with 9 positions matching TRBD1. The length of the CDR3 is 15 residues. With V trimmed by 2 bases and J by 3 bases, 4 bases remained unmatched. The CDR3 reads CASSLRRTGDYGYTF. CDR3 in DNA: TGTGCCAGCAGTTTAAGGAGGACAGGGGACTATGGCTACACCTTC.

This clonotype appeared a few times. The V call is TRBV24-1, the J call TRBJ2-3; TRBD2 matches 11 bases. The V segment lost 5 bases and the J segment 3 bases; nucleotides outside the gene matches: 3. CDR3 length equals 15 residues. Per germline, CDR1 KGHDR and CDR2 SFDVKD. The CDR3 protein is CATSVLAGETDTQYF. The DNA of the CDR3 is TGTGCCACCAGTGTACTAGCGGGAGAGACAGATACGCAGTATTTT.

The gene calls are TRBV4-2 and TRBJ2-1, with TRBD2 as a possible D gene (5 bases). V lost 4 bases and J 7 bases, leaving 8 bases between the germline ends. The CDR3 runs 12 residues. The germline gives CDR1 LGHNA, CDR2 YNFKEQ. The CDR3 sequence is CASSLEGNEQFF. CDR3 sequence (DNA): TGTGCCAGCAGCCTAGAGGGTAATGAGCAGTTCTTC.

This clonotype was observed a few times. This chain joins TRBV2 and TRBJ2-7; D is unresolved. Germline V gives CDR1 SNHLY, CDR2 FYNNEI. The CDR3 loop spans 14 amino acids. Trimming removed 6 bases from V and 0 bases from J, with 12 bases in between. The CDR3 reads CASRPPTLSYEQYV. Written as DNA, the CDR3 is TGTGCCAGCAGGCCGCCGACCCTCTCCTACGAGCAGTACGTC.

The CDR3, as DNA: TGTGCCTGGAATTCGGGGAACAATGAGCAGTTCTTC. Residues: CAWNSGNNEQFF. V and J are TRBV30 and TRBJ2-1, with D perhaps matching TRBD2 (5 bases). Trimming cost V 4 bases and J 5 bases, with 9 bases left between them. CDR3 size: 12 residues. Germline CDR1 is GTSNPN and CDR2 is SVGIG (reference sequence).

This clonotype was detected a few times. This chain links TRBV28 with TRBJ2-3; possible D gene TRBD2, 6 bases. The CDR3 spans 16 residues. The germline CDR1 and CDR2 sequences are MDHEN and SYDVKM. Trimming pared 1 base from V and 3 bases from J, leaving 14 bases between. CDR3 nucleotides: TGTGCCAGCAGTTTATCTTGGGACTTGGAAACAGATACGCAGTATTTT. Encoded protein: CASSLSWDLETDTQYF. Complete variable domain (other parts from reference TRBV28 and TRBJ2-3): DVKVTQSSRYLVKRTGEKVFLECVQDMDHENMFWYRQDPGLGLRLIYFSYDVKMKEKGDIPEGYSVSREKKERFSLILESASTNQTSMYLCASSLSWDLETDTQYFGPGTRLTVL.

This rearrangement joins TRBV25-1 to TRBJ2-1; maybe TRBD1 (5 bases). Trimming stripped 8 bases from V and 8 bases from J, with 19 bases between. Germline-derived CDR1 and CDR2 are MGHDK and SYGVNS. The CDR3 extends over 14 amino acids. The CDR3 DNA sequence: TGTGCCAGCCAAGGTGACAGCCCTGGGGATGAGCAGTTCTTC. This codes for CASQGDSPGDEQFF.

The V gene is TRBV5-5, the J gene TRBJ1-1, with a possible D match to TRBD1 (6 bases). Germline CDR1 SGHKS, CDR2 YYEKEE (reference sequence). The V gene lost 2 bases and the J gene lost 5 bases, with 16 bases spanning the gap. The CDR3 runs to 15 residues. The CDR3 loop is CASSFFRQARTEAFF. The CDR3 nucleotides read TGTGCCAGCAGCTTCTTTAGACAGGCGCGGACTGAAGCTTTCTTT.

This clonotype was counted only a few times. The chain is built from TRBV12-3 or TRBV12-4 and TRBJ2-7; 8 bases match TRBD1. The CDR3 totals 15 residues. The V segment lost 5 bases and the J segment 5 bases; nucleotides outside the gene matches: 11. CDR3 in amino acids: CASSPQGVWVHEQYF. In DNA form, the CDR3 reads TGTGCCAGCAGTCCACAGGGGGTCTGGGTCCACGAGCAGTACTTC.

This clonotype was seen ten or more times. The gene calls are TRBV19 and TRBJ2-7, with TRBD2 matching over 10 bases. This CDR3 contains 15 residues. Germline V gene lookup returns CDR1 LNHDA and CDR2 SQIVND (reference sequence). The V and J ends lost 3 bases and 3 bases, in that order; junction bases with no gene match: 5. CDR3 DNA sequence: TGTGCCAGTAGTATTAGCCTAGCGGGAGACTACGAGCAGTACGTC. Protein product: CASSISLAGDYEQYV.

The chain is built from TRBV24-1 and TRBJ2-2; 10 nucleotides match TRBD2. This CDR3 is 15 amino acids long. CDR1 and CDR2 from the germline V gene are KGHDR and SFDVKD. After removal of 3 bases from V and 3 bases from J, the junction contained 0 bases not matched to a gene. The DNA for the CDR3 is TGTGCCACCAGTGATGGGACTAGCGACACCGGGGAGCTGTTTTTT. As protein: CATSDGTSDTGELFF.

This clonotype was seen a handful of times. V gene TRBV4-2 combines with J gene TRBJ2-7, with D hard to call. CDR3 length: 13 residues. V was trimmed by 3 bases and J by 1 base, leaving 7 bases between them. The V gene's germline CDR1 is LGHNA and CDR2 YNFKEQ. The CDR3 sequence is CASSQPGSYEQYF. CDR3 nucleotides: TGTGCCAGCAGCCAGCCAGGATCCTACGAGCAGTACTTC.

CDR3 region: CASSEGLAGGNEQFF. For the CDR3, the DNA is TGTGCCAGCAGTGAGGGACTAGCGGGAGGCAATGAGCAGTTCTTC. J is TRBJ2-1 and V is TRBV25-1, with 15 bases aligning to TRBD2. J gave up 6 bases and V 3 bases, and 0 bases lay outside the gene matches. From germline, CDR1 is MGHDK and CDR2 SYGVNS. The CDR3 covers 15 residues. The whole variable domain, remainder taken from reference TRBV25-1 and TRBJ2-1, is EADIYQTPRYLVIGTGKKITLECSQTMGHDKMYWYQQDPGMELHLIHYSYGVNSTEKGDLSSESTVSRIRTEHFPLTLESARPSHTSQYLCASSEGLAGGNEQFFGPGTRLTVL.

This clonotype has more than one count but fewer than ten. The rearrangement uses TRBV5-4 and TRBJ2-5; possibly TRBD2 for D (6 bases). Trimming cost V 1 base and J 5 bases, with 18 bases left between them. There are 16 residues in the CDR3. Per germline, CDR1 SGHNT and CDR2 YYREEE (reference sequence). The CDR3 spells CASSLLRESGDETQYF. For the CDR3, the DNA is TGTGCCAGCAGCTTGTTACGGGAGAGTGGGGACGAGACCCAGTACTTC.